The present TCR beta chain was sequenced within a study of T cells expressing NK-cell markers. One entry per CDR3 protein, without DNA, is what TCRdb gives after re-calling the 5' RACE reads. The sample shows about 540,000 distinct CDR3 sequences, and around 4% sits with its ten largest clones. Remarks on this clonotype: Its antigen is unknown.

Whole-study results and caveats: Over 5 donors had dominant NKG2C+ clonotypes that comprised about 1.0-7.0% of their CD8+ T cells.

The CDR3 is 15 amino acids. What was sequenced was blood T cells: a sorted CD56 or NKG2C T cell subset, CD4+ or CD8+ T cells, or bulk PBMC T cells (not recorded which). V usage is TRBV12-3 or TRBV12-4 and J usage is TRBJ2-2; the TCRdb D gene call, TRBD1, has no DNA to confirm it. The source is a man aged 18 to 29 in good health. The CDR3 spells CASTWGTGNTGELFF.